A single sample is the source of the 28 T cell receptor beta chains below, sequenced in a study of cytomegalovirus exposure and HLA in healthy donors. The PCR had 60 Vbeta and 13 Jbeta primers. TCRdb's copy holds only in-frame clones and misses some; the assay was immunoSEQ multiplex PCR. Of 100,000 to 150,000 clones detected, 80% appear once; the ten largest clones hold 0.95% to 1.5%. The sequenced sample was PBMCs. These receptors were taken from a female donor in good health and CMV-seronegative.

The CDR3 nucleotides are TGTGCCTGGTCTAGGGCGGGGGGACGGGCCGGGGAGCTGTTTTTT. Its translation is CAWSRAGGRAGELFF. The chain joins TRBV30 to TRBJ2-2; 8 positions match TRBD2. V shed 5 bases and J 6 bases; nucleotides not matched to a gene: 11. Germline assignment: CDR1 GTSNPN and CDR2 SVGIG (reference sequence). CDR3 size: 15 residues.

This clone has just a few counts. J is TRBJ1-6 and V is TRBV10-1, with D perhaps matching TRBD1 (5 bases). Germline V gene sequence: CDR1 WNHNN, CDR2 SYGVQD (reference sequence). With 2 bases removed from V and 12 bases from J, the gap between germline ends came to 11 bases. The CDR3 is 13 residues long. CDR3 in DNA: TGCGCCAGCAGTGAGCGGCAGGGTGGACCCCTCCACTTT. It specifies CASSERQGGPLHF.

This clone appeared once. V and J are TRBV2 and TRBJ1-2, with D possibly being TRBD1 (6 bases). CDR1 and CDR2 from the germline V gene are SNHLY and FYNNEI. This CDR3 spans 14 amino acids. Deletions cut 5 bases from V and 8 bases from J, with 18 bases between. The DNA for the CDR3 is TGTGCCAGCAGTCAGGGTCCCGGGGGGGGCGGCTACACCTTC. This codes for CASSQGPGGGGYTF.

This chain links TRBV6-6 with TRBJ2-5, with no clear D. Trimming removed 2 bases at V and 0 bases at J, with 4 bases between. The germline gives CDR1 MNHNY, CDR2 SVGAGI (reference sequence). This CDR3 has 13 residues. Written as DNA, the CDR3 is TGTGCCAGCAGTTACCAGTACCAAGAGACCCAGTACTTC. Encoded protein: CASSYQYQETQYF.

This chain joins TRBV6-5 and TRBJ2-6, with no clear D. Germline-derived CDR1 and CDR2 are MNHEY and SVGAGI. The V end was cut by 5 bases, the J end by 2 bases, with 4 bases between. The CDR3 loop spans 13 amino acids. CDR3 protein: CASSEAGANVLTF. CDR3 nucleotide sequence: TGTGCCAGCAGTGAGGCTGGGGCCAACGTCCTGACTTTC.

This clone was counted once. The chain's CDR3 is CASSPLAGGQETQYF. The CDR3, as DNA: TGCGCCAGCAGCCCACTAGCGGGGGGCCAAGAGACCCAGTACTTC. The chain has TRBV5-1 and TRBJ2-5; 12 bases match TRBD2. Germline V CDR1 and CDR2: SGHRS, YFSETQ. The V segment lost 4 bases and the J segment 1 base; nucleotides outside the gene matches: 2. The CDR3 runs to 15 residues.

The chain uses TRBV7-6 and TRBJ2-7; a possible D gene is TRBD1 (5 bases). The length of the CDR3 is 13 residues. Trimming took off 5 bases at V and 3 bases at J, with 11 bases between the two ends. Germline CDR1 and CDR2: SGHVS and FNYEAQ. Here the CDR3 reads CASSPGHVYEQYF. In DNA form, the CDR3 reads TGTGCCAGCAGCCCTGGACACGTCTACGAGCAGTACTTC.

The chain carries TRBV27 and TRBJ1-4, with D possibly being TRBD1 (6 bases). This CDR3 is 15 amino acids long. The ends were cut back, 0 bases at V and 2 bases at J, with 7 bases in the middle. Germline V lookup: CDR1 MNHEY, CDR2 SMNVEV (reference sequence). CDR3 region: CASSLSRGTNEKLFF. In nucleotides, the CDR3 is TGTGCCAGCAGTTTATCAAGGGGGACTAATGAAAAACTGTTTTTT.

V gene TRBV19 combines with J gene TRBJ1-4, with D tentatively TRBD1 (5 bases). V was trimmed by 5 bases and J by 4 bases, leaving 14 bases between them. The CDR3 totals 15 residues. Germline lookup yields CDR1 LNHDA and CDR2 SQIVND (reference sequence). The CDR3 DNA reads as TGTGCCAGTAGTCAGTTGGGCAGGGTTAATGAAAAACTGTTTTTT. Its translation: CASSQLGRVNEKLFF. Based on the CDR3 plus reference TRBV19 and TRBJ1-4, the full variable domain is DGGITQSPKYLFRKEGQNVTLSCEQNLNHDAMYWYRQDPGQGLRLIYYSQIVNDFQKGDIAEGYSVSREKKESFPLTVTSAQKNPTAFYLCASSQLGRVNEKLFFGSGTQLSVL.

The gene calls are TRBV5-1 and TRBJ2-3; 8 nucleotides agree with TRBD1. Trimming took 6 bases from V and 3 from J; bases not matched to a gene: 6. CDR1 is SGHRS, CDR2 YFSETQ, per germline. The CDR3 is 14 amino acids. The CDR3 DNA follows: TGCGCCAGCAACATAGGACAGGGAACAGATACGCAGTATTTT. Translation gives CASNIGQGTDTQYF.

Concerning this clone: The sample has other DNA sequences that encode this CDR3 too. The genes are TRBV19 and TRBJ1-5; D remains unclear. Germline loops: CDR1 LNHDA, CDR2 SQIVND (reference sequence). The CDR3 is 15 amino acids. V was trimmed by 5 bases and J by 7 bases, leaving 18 bases between them. CDR3 residues: CASSPLSDLGQPQHF. In nucleotides, the CDR3 is TGTGCCAGTAGTCCCCTCTCAGACCTGGGCCAGCCCCAGCATTTT.

This clone was detected a few times. The chain joins TRBV19 to TRBJ2-1; 8 bases align to TRBD2. CDR1 LNHDA and CDR2 SQIVND come from the germline V gene (reference sequence). CDR3 length: 15 amino acids. Germline trimming cut 2 bases from V and 6 bases from J; bases unmatched to any gene: 6. CDR3 in amino acids: CASSIPGGAPNEQFF. Here the CDR3 DNA reads TGTGCCAGTAGTATACCCGGGGGGGCCCCCAATGAGCAGTTCTTC.

This rearrangement joins TRBV6-1 to TRBJ1-2; no clear D gene. CDR1 and CDR2 (germline): MNHNS, SASEGT. This CDR3 comprises 15 residues. V lost 3 bases and J lost 0, with 11 bases in between. CDR3 loop: CASSDRLGANYGYTF. The CDR3 nucleotides read TGTGCCAGCAGTGATAGGCTGGGAGCTAACTATGGCTACACCTTC.

The chain links TRBV28 to TRBJ1-1; no clear D. The germline V gene encodes CDR1 MDHEN and CDR2 SYDVKM. This CDR3 region has 13 residues. V lost 4 bases and J lost 1, with 7 bases in between. The CDR3 bases are TGTGCCAGCAGTTCACGGAGGAACACTGAAGCTTTCTTT. Encoded protein: CASSSRRNTEAFF.

In this sample, this clone turned up a few times. The chain recombines TRBV2 with TRBJ2-3, with D possibly matching TRBD1 (6 bases). Germline CDR1 is SNHLY and CDR2 is FYNNEI. V lost 6 bases, J lost 6 bases, and 10 bases lay in between. The CDR3 covers 12 residues. The CDR3 DNA is TGTGCCAGCAGCAGGGGTCGGGATACGCAGTATTTT. This translates into CASSRGRDTQYF.

This sequence joins TRBV4-2 and TRBJ2-7; 7 bases match TRBD2. This CDR3 comprises 17 residues. Germline V gives CDR1 LGHNA, CDR2 YNFKEQ. V lost 4 bases to trimming and J lost 0 bases; unmatched junction nucleotides: 12. CDR3 protein: CASSPVGGGISSYEQYF. The CDR3 coding sequence is TGTGCCAGCAGCCCCGTTGGGGGGGGGATAAGCTCCTACGAGCAGTACTTC.

This rearrangement joins TRBV2 to TRBJ1-4; 11 bases agree with TRBD1. V was clipped by 4 bases and J by 2 bases; unmatched bases: 9. The germline CDR1 and CDR2 sequences are SNHLY and FYNNEI. The CDR3 covers 18 residues. CDR3 sequence reads: CASSGPGQGVWTNEKLFF. CDR3 nucleotide sequence: TGTGCCAGCAGTGGGCCGGGACAGGGGGTCTGGACTAATGAAAAACTGTTTTTT.

The chain joins TRBV12-5 to TRBJ1-4; D gene ambiguous. Germline V gene data show CDR1 as LGHNT and CDR2 as FRNRAP. The CDR3 has 12 amino acids. Trimming removed 6 bases at V and 4 bases at J, with 6 bases between. The CDR3 loop is CASGLRNEKLFF. CDR3 bases: TGTGCTAGTGGCCTTCGTAATGAAAAACTGTTTTTT.

This clone was recorded once. The gene calls are TRBV6-5 and TRBJ1-2, with TRBD1 as a possible D gene (5 bases). Germline CDR1 is MNHEY and CDR2 is SVGAGI. V lost 4 bases and J lost 4, with 10 bases in between. The CDR3 length is 13 residues. CDR3 loop: CASSSDSFYGYTF. CDR3 sequence (DNA): TGTGCCAGCAGTTCCGACAGCTTCTATGGCTACACCTTC.

In its sample, this clone was seen once. CDR3 nucleotide sequence: TGTGCCAGCAGCTTAGCGCGGGGCGAGCAGTACTTC. Its protein product is CASSLARGEQYF. The chain is built from TRBV7-6 and TRBJ2-7; D is perhaps TRBD2 (6 bases). Germline CDR1 and CDR2: SGHVS and FNYEAQ. V was clipped by 0 bases and J by 6 bases, with 6 bases between them. This CDR3 has 12 residues.

The chain has TRBV7-3 and TRBJ2-1, with 7 bases aligning to TRBD2. This CDR3 comprises 16 residues. After removal of 0 bases from V and 4 bases from J, the junction contained 6 bases not matched to a gene. CDR1 and CDR2 from the germline V gene are SGHTA and FQGTGA. DNA for the CDR3: TGTGCCAGCAGCTTAACTCGGACTAGTCGTTACAATGAGCAGTTCTTC. This translates into CASSLTRTSRYNEQFF.

The rearrangement joins TRBV6-5 to TRBJ1-4; a possible D gene is TRBD1 (6 bases). The CDR3 has 15 residues. The germline CDR1 and CDR2 sequences are MNHEY and SVGAGI. V was cut by 2 bases and J by 3 bases, with 10 bases left in between. This chain's CDR3 is CASSYGGSSNEKLFF. The CDR3 DNA reads as TGTGCCAGCAGTTACGGGGGCAGCTCTAATGAAAAACTGTTTTTT.

In the case of this clone: The same CDR3 can be traced to other DNA sequences in this sample. The rearrangement links TRBV6-5 to TRBJ1-1; D is unresolved. The CDR3 spans 13 residues. V was pared by 2 bases and J by 4 bases, with 8 bases between. The germline gives CDR1 MNHEY, CDR2 SVGAGI. The CDR3 region is CASSYIRGTEAFF. CDR3 in DNA: TGTGCCAGCAGTTACATCCGGGGCACTGAAGCTTTCTTT.

This chain links TRBV9 with TRBJ1-6; D gene uncertain. Trimming pared 0 bases from V and 7 bases from J, leaving 5 bases between. Germline V gives CDR1 SGDLS, CDR2 YYNGEE. This CDR3 is built from 13 residues. CDR3 coding DNA: TGTGCCAGCAGCGTAGAAGCAAATTCACCCCTCCACTTT. It specifies CASSVEANSPLHF.

The gene calls are TRBV7-9 and TRBJ2-1; 7 positions match TRBD1. Germline CDR1 is SEHNR and CDR2 is FQNEAQ (reference sequence). The CDR3 has 15 amino acids. J was trimmed by 5 bases and V by 1 base; bases with no gene match: 5. The CDR3 here is CASSLVGGPDNEQFF. In nucleotides, the CDR3 is TGTGCCAGCAGCTTAGTAGGGGGCCCGGACAATGAGCAGTTCTTC.

This clone has a single count. The CDR3 nucleotides read TGTGCCAGCAGCCCTCCTGGGACTAGGGGTCCGACAGATACGCAGTATTTT. This sequence encodes CASSPPGTRGPTDTQYF. The rearrangement links TRBV9 to TRBJ2-3, with 8 bases aligning to TRBD2. Germline lookup yields CDR1 SGDLS and CDR2 YYNGEE. CDR3 length: 17 amino acids. J gave up 3 bases and V 4 bases, and 13 bases lay outside the gene matches. The full variable domain, rest sourced from reference TRBV9 and TRBJ2-3, is DSGVTQTPKHLITATGQRVTLRCSPRSGDLSVYWYQQSLDQGLQFLIQYYNGEERAKGNILERFSAQQFPDLHSELNLSSLELGDSALYFCASSPPGTRGPTDTQYFGPGTRLTVL.

This clone was seen a single time. The chain links TRBV6-1 to TRBJ2-1; D is unresolved. The germline V gene encodes CDR1 MNHNS and CDR2 SASEGT. The CDR3 loop spans 15 amino acids. The ends were cut back, 6 bases at V and 0 bases at J, with 12 bases in the middle. CDR3 region: CASSSNPNSYNEQFF. DNA of the CDR3: TGTGCCAGCAGCTCAAACCCTAACTCCTACAATGAGCAGTTCTTC.

This rearrangement joins TRBV7-2 to TRBJ2-2; the D is unclear. This CDR3 region has 16 residues. CDR1 SGHTA and CDR2 FQGNSA come from the germline V gene. Trimming removed 1 base from V and 0 bases from J, with 9 bases in between. CDR3 coding DNA: TGTGCCAGCAGCTTAGTTGTCGTCTCGAACACCGGGGAGCTGTTTTTT. Protein sequence: CASSLVVVSNTGELFF. The complete variable domain, with remaining parts taken from reference TRBV7-2 and TRBJ2-2, reads GAGVSQSPSNKVTEKGKDVELRCDPISGHTALYWYRQSLGQGLEFLIYFQGNSAPDKSGLPSDRFSAERTGGSVSTLTIQRTQQEDSAVYLCASSLVVVSNTGELFFGEGSRLTVL.